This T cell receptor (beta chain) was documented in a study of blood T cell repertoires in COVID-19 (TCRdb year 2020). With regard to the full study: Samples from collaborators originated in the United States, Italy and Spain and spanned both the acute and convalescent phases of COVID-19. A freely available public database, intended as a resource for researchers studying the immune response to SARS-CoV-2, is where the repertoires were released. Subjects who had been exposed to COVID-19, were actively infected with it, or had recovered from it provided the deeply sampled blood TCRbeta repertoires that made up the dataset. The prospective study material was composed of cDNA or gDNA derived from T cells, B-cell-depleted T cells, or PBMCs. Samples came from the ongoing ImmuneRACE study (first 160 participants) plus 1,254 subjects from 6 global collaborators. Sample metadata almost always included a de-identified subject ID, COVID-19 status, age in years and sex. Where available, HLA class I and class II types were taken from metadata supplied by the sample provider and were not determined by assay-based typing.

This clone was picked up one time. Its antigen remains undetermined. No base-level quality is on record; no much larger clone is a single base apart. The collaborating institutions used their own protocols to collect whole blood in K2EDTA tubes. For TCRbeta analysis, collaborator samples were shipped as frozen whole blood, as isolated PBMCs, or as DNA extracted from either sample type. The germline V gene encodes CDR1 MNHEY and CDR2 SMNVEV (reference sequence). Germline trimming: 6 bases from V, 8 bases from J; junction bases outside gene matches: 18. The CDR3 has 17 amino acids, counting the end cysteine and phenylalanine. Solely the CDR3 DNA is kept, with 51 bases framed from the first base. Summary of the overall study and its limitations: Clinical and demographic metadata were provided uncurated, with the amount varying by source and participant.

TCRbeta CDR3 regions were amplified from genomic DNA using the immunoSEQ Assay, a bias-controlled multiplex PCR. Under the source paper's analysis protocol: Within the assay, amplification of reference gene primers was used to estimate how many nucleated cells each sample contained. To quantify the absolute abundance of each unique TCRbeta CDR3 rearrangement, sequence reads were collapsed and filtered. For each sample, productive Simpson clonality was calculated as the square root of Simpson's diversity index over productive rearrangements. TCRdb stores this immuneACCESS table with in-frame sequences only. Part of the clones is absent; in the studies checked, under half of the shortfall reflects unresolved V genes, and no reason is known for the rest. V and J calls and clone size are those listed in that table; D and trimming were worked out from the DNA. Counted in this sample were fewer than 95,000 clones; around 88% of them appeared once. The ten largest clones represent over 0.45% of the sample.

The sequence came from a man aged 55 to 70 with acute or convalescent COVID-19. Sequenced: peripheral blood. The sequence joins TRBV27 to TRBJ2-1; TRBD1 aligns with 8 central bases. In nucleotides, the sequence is TGTGCCAGCAGCGCCGGGACAGGTAATCTAATAGGGCATGAGCAGTTCTTC. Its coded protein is CASSAGTGNLIGHEQFF.